Included here is one T cell receptor (beta chain) sequence, with context. The same CDR3 can be traced to other DNA sequences in this sample. This record comes from a study of blood T cell repertoires in COVID-19. The ends were cut back, 0 bases at V and 0 bases at J, with 6 bases in the middle. CDR3 length: 14 amino acids. Looked up from germline, CDR1 is SGHRS and CDR2 is YFSETQ. Sequencing was performed with immunoSEQ multiplex PCR; in TCRdb, only in-frame clones are kept and a portion is missing. Of fewer than 450,000 clones listed, about 88% are singletons. The specimen sequenced was PBMCs or T cells enriched from blood (not recorded which). This receptor was taken from a woman aged 18 to 35 who had recovered from COVID-19. This chain links TRBV5-1 with TRBJ1-1; D perhaps matches TRBD1 (5 bases). Here the CDR3 reads CASSLEGVNTEAFF. DNA for the CDR3: TGCGCCAGCAGCTTGGAAGGGGTGAACACTGAAGCTTTCTTT.